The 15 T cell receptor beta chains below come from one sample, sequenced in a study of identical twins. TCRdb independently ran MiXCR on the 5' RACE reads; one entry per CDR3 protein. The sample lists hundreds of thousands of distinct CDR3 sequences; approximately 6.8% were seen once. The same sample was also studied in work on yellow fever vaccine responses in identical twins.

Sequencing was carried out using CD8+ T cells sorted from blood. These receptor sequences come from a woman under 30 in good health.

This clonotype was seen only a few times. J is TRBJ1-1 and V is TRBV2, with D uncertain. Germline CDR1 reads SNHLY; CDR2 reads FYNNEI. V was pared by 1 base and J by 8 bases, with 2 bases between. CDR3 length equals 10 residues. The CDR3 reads CASSEGEAFF. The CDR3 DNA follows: TGTGCCAGCAGTGAAGGCGAAGCTTTCTTT.

The CDR3 here is CASSFIRHEQFF. The CDR3 DNA follows: TGTGCCAGCAGTTTTATCAGGCACGAGCAGTTCTTC. This chain connects TRBV12-3 or TRBV12-4 to TRBJ2-1, with unresolved D. Trimming took off 3 bases at V and 10 bases at J, with 10 bases between the two ends. This CDR3 contains 12 residues.

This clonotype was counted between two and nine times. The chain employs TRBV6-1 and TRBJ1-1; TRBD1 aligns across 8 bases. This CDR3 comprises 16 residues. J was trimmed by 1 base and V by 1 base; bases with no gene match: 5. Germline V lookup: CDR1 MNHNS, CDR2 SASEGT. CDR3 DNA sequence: TGTGCCAGCAGTGAAGTTTCAGGGGGCGGGAACACTGAAGCTTTCTTT. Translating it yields CASSEVSGGGNTEAFF.

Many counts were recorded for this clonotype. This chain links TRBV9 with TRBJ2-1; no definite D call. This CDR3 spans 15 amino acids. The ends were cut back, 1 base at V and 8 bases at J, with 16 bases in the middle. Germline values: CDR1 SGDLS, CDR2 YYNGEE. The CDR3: CASSVFHLLDDEQFF. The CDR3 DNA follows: TGTGCCAGCAGCGTATTCCATCTGCTCGACGATGAGCAGTTCTTC. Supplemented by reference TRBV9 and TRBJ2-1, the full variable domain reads DSGVTQTPKHLITATGQRVTLRCSPRSGDLSVYWYQQSLDQGLQFLIQYYNGEERAKGNILERFSAQQFPDLHSELNLSSLELGDSALYFCASSVFHLLDDEQFFGPGTRLTVL.

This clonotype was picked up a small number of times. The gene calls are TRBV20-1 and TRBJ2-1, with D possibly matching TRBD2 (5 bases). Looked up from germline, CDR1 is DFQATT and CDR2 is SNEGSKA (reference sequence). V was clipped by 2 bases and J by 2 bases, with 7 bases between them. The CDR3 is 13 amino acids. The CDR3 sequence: CSARMTTYNEQFF. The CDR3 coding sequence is TGCAGTGCTAGAATGACTACCTACAATGAGCAGTTCTTC.

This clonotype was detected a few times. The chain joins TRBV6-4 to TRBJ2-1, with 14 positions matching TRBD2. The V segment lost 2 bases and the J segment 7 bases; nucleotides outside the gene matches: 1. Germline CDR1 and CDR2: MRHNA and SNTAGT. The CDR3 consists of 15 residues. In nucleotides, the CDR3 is TGTGCCAGCAGTGACGGACTAGCGGGGGGAAATGAGCAGTTCTTC. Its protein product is CASSDGLAGGNEQFF.

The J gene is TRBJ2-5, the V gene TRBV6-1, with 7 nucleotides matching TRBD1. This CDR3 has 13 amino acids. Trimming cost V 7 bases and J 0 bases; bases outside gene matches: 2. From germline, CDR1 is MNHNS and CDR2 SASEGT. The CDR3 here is CASMGQYQETQYF. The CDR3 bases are TGTGCCAGCATGGGACAGTACCAAGAGACCCAGTACTTC.

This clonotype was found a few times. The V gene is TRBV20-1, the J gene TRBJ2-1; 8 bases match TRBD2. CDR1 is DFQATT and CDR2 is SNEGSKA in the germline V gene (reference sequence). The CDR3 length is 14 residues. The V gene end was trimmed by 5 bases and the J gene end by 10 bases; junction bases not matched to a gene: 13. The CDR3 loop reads CSARGGTPSEEQFF. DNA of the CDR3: TGCAGTGCTCGGGGGGGCACCCCGAGTGAGGAGCAGTTCTTC.

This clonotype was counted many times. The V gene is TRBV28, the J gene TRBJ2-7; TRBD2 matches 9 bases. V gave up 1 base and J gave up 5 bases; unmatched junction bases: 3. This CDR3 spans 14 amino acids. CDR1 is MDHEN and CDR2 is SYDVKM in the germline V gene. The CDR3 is CASSLSASGNEQYF. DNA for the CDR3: TGTGCCAGCAGTTTATCGGCTAGCGGGAACGAGCAGTACTTC.

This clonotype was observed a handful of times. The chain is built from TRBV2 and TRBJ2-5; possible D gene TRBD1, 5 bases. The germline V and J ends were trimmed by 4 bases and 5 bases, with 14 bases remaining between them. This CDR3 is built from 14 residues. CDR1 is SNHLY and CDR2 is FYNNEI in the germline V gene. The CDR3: CASSVRESRETQYF. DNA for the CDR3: TGTGCCAGCAGTGTCAGGGAAAGTCGGGAGACCCAGTACTTC. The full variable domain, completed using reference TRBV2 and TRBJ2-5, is EPEVTQTPSHQVTQMGQEVILRCVPISNHLYFYWYRQILGQKVEFLVSFYNNEISEKSEIFDDQFSVERPDGSNFTLKIRSTKLEDSAMYFCASSVRESRETQYFGPGTRLLVL.

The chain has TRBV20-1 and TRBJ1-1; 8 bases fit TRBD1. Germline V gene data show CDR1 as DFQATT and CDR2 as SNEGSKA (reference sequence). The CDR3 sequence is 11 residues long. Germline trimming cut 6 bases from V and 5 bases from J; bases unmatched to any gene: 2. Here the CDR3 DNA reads TGCAGTGCCCGGACAGGGACTGAAGCTTTCTTT. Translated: CSARTGTEAFF.

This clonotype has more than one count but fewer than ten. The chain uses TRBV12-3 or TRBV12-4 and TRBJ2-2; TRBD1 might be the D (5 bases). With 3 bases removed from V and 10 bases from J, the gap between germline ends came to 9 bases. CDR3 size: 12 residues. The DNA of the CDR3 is TGTGCCAGCAGTTTTGAAGGGGAGGAGCTGTTTTTT. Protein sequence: CASSFEGEELFF.

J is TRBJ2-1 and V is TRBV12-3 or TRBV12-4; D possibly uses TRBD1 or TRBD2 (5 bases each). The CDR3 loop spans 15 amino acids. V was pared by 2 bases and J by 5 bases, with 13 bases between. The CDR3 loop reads CASSLTGAGNNEQFF. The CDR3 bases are TGTGCCAGCAGTTTAACCGGGGCAGGGAACAATGAGCAGTTCTTC.

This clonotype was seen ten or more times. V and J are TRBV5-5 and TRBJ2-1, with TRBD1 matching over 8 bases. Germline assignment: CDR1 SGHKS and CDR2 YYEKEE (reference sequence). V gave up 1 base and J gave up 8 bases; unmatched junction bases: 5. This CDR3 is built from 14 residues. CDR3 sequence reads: CASSLLPDRDEQFF. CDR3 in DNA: TGTGCCAGCAGCTTGTTACCGGACAGGGATGAGCAGTTCTTC.

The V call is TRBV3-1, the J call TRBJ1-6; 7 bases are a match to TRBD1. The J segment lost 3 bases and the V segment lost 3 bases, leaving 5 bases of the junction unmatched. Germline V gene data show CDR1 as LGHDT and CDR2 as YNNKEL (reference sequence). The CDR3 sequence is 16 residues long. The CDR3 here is CASSHEGQYYNSPLHF. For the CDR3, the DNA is TGTGCCAGCAGCCATGAGGGACAGTACTATAATTCACCCCTCCACTTT.